Sequencing of this T cell receptor (beta chain) was carried out in a study of shared clonotypes between healthy human individuals. For the study at large: Donors had three CD4 naive, three CD4 memory, two CD8 naive and one CD8 memory plate apiece.

Sequencing was performed with immunoSEQ multiplex PCR; in TCRdb, only in-frame clones are kept and a portion is missing. The repertoire has about 2.4 million clones, approximately 90% of them found once; the top ten carry around 0.14%. All donors were Caucasian adults living in Nashville, Tennessee. CD4+ cells yielded CD45RA+ naive and CD45RA-negative memory subsets. The CDR3 contains 15 residues. CDR1 and CDR2 (germline): MNHEY, SMNVEV (reference sequence). V was pared by 6 bases and J by 9 bases, with 14 bases of the junction left unmatched. The TCR comes from a man between 18 and 35 years old in good health. Source material: naive CD4+ T cells sorted from blood. Subset meaning: CD45RA+ positively selected. V is TRBV27 and J is TRBJ2-1; 7 positions match TRBD2. The CDR3 is CASSQDLGGGTEQFF. The CDR3 nucleotides are TGTGCCAGCAGCCAAGATTTGGGCGGGGGTACTGAGCAGTTCTTC.